The rows below give T cell receptor beta chains drawn from one sample of a study of technical replicates of blood from four donors. Assay used: immunoSEQ multiplex PCR; TCRdb lists only in-frame clones, some missing. The table has roughly 60,000 clones, roughly 86% seen once. Material for sequencing was PBMCs. The receptor set was obtained from a human donor in good health. Some clones in this sample may be carry-over from other donors' samples. Both conserved end residues are part of each CDR3. D genes are given only for firm matches. Clone size is not always given. Where it is, it says once, few, many or a class for expanded clones.

DNA: TGTGCCAGCAGCCAAACCCACCGGACTAGCGGGGGGTCACAAGAGACCCAGTACTTC; CDR3: CASSQTHRTSGGSQETQYF; D: TRBD2; J: TRBJ2-5; size: once; V: TRBV7-8
DNA: TGTGCCAGCAGCTTGGGACAGGGGGCTTCCTACGAGCAGTACTTC; CDR3: CASSLGQGASYEQYF; D: TRBD1; J: TRBJ2-7; size: .; V: TRBV4-2
DNA: TGTGCCAAACCGAGCAGCGGACCTCATGGGTTCGGGGATGAGCTCCAGCATTTT; CDR3: CAKPSSGPHGFGDELQHF; D: .; J: TRBJ1-5; size: .; V: TRBV6-7
DNA: TGTGCCAGCAGACGAGGGGGTGGAAACACCATATATTTT; CDR3: CASRRGGGNTIYF; D: .; J: TRBJ1-3; size: .; V: TRBV6-1
DNA: TGTGCCAGCAGCCGGGATGGACAGGGGATAAACGAGCAGTACTTC; CDR3: CASSRDGQGINEQYF; D: TRBD1; J: TRBJ2-7; size: .; V: TRBV14
DNA: TGTGCCAGCAGCCCAAGAGTGGGACAGGGCAACAATGAGCAGTTCTTC; CDR3: CASSPRVGQGNNEQFF; D: TRBD1; J: TRBJ2-1; size: .; V: TRBV7-6
DNA: TGTGCCTGGACCCGGGACTTCAGGTCCGGGGAGCTGTTTTTT; CDR3: CAWTRDFRSGELFF; D: .; J: TRBJ2-2; size: .; V: TRBV30
DNA: TGTGCCACCAGCAGAGGACGGGATCAGCCCCAGCATTTT; CDR3: CATSRGRDQPQHF; D: .; J: TRBJ1-5; size: .; V: TRBV15
DNA: TGTGCCAGCAGCTTGGCTGGGCCCTACAAAAACATTCAGTACTTC; CDR3: CASSLAGPYKNIQYF; D: .; J: TRBJ2-4; size: .; V: TRBV5-6
DNA: TGCGCCAGCAGCTTGCTCGTTTCGGGACAGGCATCCACCGCCCTGGGGCGCGAGCAGTACTTC; CDR3: CASSLLVSGQASTALGREQYF; D: TRBD1; J: TRBJ2-7; size: .; V: TRBV5-1
DNA: TGTGCCAGTAGGGTACAGGACGACTATGGCTACACCTTC; CDR3: CASRVQDDYGYTF; D: .; J: TRBJ1-2; size: .; V: TRBV19
DNA: TGTGCCAGCAGCTTAATCGGCGGGATGTCGATAAACGCCGGGGAGCTGTTTTTT; CDR3: CASSLIGGMSINAGELFF; D: .; J: TRBJ2-2; size: few; V: TRBV7-3
DNA: TGTGCCAGCAGTACTAGCGGGGGGGAGTACGAGCAGTACTTC; CDR3: CASSTSGGEYEQYF; D: TRBD2; J: TRBJ2-7; size: .; V: TRBV2
DNA: TGTGCCAGCAGCTCACAGGGGGGCACTGAAGCTTTCTTT; CDR3: CASSSQGGTEAFF; D: TRBD1; J: TRBJ1-1; size: .; V: TRBV7-2
DNA: TGCGCCAGCAGCTTGGAGTGGGGGGGGAACTATGGCTACACCTTC; CDR3: CASSLEWGGNYGYTF; D: .; J: TRBJ1-2; size: .; V: TRBV5-1
DNA: TGTGCCAGCAGCTTGGAGTACAGTAGCACTGAAGCTTTCTTT; CDR3: CASSLEYSSTEAFF; D: .; J: TRBJ1-1; size: .; V: TRBV5-4